This TCR beta chain appears in the sequencing data of a study of blood T cell repertoires in COVID-19. Looking at the study overall: Italy, Spain and the United States were the sources of the convalescent and acute COVID-19 samples. The analysed material was cDNA or gDNA that came from T cells, B-cell-depleted T cells, or PBMCs.

In the authors' workflow: Counts of nucleated cells, estimated from reference gene primer amplification, were obtained. Generated by immunoSEQ multiplex PCR, the TCRdb table keeps only in-frame clones and is missing some. V, J and clone size derive from that table, while D and trimming were established from the DNA sequence. The sample carries 65,000 to 90,000 clones, about four fifths recorded once. This TCR was sampled from a human donor in a cohort sampled during active COVID-19. Specimen: peripheral blood.

The CDR3 loop is CASTLRPGTDTQYF. The CDR3 nucleotides are TGTGCCAGCACCCTTCGCCCGGGAACAGATACGCAGTATTTT. This chain uses TRBV6-5 with TRBJ2-3; possible D gene TRBD2, 5 bases. The CDR3 consists of 14 residues. Trimming pared 7 bases from V and 3 bases from J, leaving 14 bases between. The germline gives CDR1 MNHEY, CDR2 SVGAGI.